This T cell receptor beta chain was obtained from a study of T cell changes during pregnancy in multiple sclerosis. Libraries were prepared by immunoSEQ multiplex PCR; TCRdb keeps only in-frame clonotypes and omits some of them. Of tens of thousands of clones in the sample, around 94% are singletons; the top ten hold about 0.6%. The CDR3 is 16 residues long. Trimming removed 1 base from V and 4 bases from J, with 17 bases in between. Germline V gives CDR1 SGHTA, CDR2 FQGNSA. The clonotype comes from a female donor with multiple sclerosis, enrolled in a pregnancy study. The chain links TRBV7-2 to TRBJ2-7; a weak D match, TRBD2 (6 bases). Sample: peripheral blood, taken in the third trimester of pregnancy. The CDR3 loop is CASSLVGGTAKYEQYF. As DNA, the CDR3 is TGTGCCAGCAGCTTAGTAGGCGGGACTGCCAAATACGAGCAGTACTTC.